The rows below give T cell receptor beta chains drawn from one sample of a study of T cells in narcolepsy. Sequenced by immunoSEQ multiplex PCR; TCRdb stores in-frame clones only, minus some. The sample includes approximately 28,000 clones, more than 75% of them seen just once. Input material: CD45RA- memory CD4+ T cells from PBMCs. The receptors shown here come from a human donor with narcolepsy. Both conserved end residues are part of each CDR3.

V gene	CDR3 length	J gene	CDR3 protein
TRBV5-1	16	TRBJ1-1	CASSDPRRGWNTEAFF
TRBV27	16	TRBJ2-5	CASSLQRQGGGETQYF
TRBV11-2	15	TRBJ2-3	CASSAGGALSDTQYF
TRBV19	15	TRBJ2-7	CASSSPAGGKYEQYF
TRBV11-1	14	TRBJ2-5	CASSFSGVAETQYF
TRBV7-2	13	TRBJ1-5	CASSLGAAQPQHF
TRBV9	14	TRBJ1-2	CASSVPWDTDGYTF
TRBV27	16	TRBJ2-4	CASSTPGRLGKNIQYF
TRBV6-5	15	TRBJ1-2	CASRSLPGRAYGYTF
TRBV4-1	17	TRBJ2-3	CASSQGIGSSGTDTQYF
TRBV7-3	16	TRBJ2-3	CASSVRGGGAPDTQYF
TRBV7-9	14	TRBJ1-6	CASSSGQDNSPLHF
TRBV12-5	13	TRBJ1-2	CASGLYRGGGYTF
TRBV5-1	16	TRBJ1-6	CASSLALGDDNSPLHF
TRBV27	15	TRBJ2-1	CASSSERAGGNEQFF
TRBV30	15	TRBJ1-6	CAWRGQQSYNSPLHF
TRBV7-6	15	TRBJ2-1	CASSRTSDLNNEQFF
TRBV6-5	13	TRBJ1-6	CASSGRGNSPLHF
TRBV7-3	17	TRBJ1-1	CASSPQKEFWGGTEAFF
TRBV20-1	11	TRBJ2-3	CSASGTDTQYF
TRBV6-5	15	TRBJ2-7	CASGVGQGNSYEQYF
TRBV7-8	15	TRBJ2-5	CASSLVPGDQETQYF
TRBV18	14	TRBJ2-7	CASSPYRDSYEQYF
TRBV7-9	14	TRBJ1-1	CASSQDRGKAEAFF